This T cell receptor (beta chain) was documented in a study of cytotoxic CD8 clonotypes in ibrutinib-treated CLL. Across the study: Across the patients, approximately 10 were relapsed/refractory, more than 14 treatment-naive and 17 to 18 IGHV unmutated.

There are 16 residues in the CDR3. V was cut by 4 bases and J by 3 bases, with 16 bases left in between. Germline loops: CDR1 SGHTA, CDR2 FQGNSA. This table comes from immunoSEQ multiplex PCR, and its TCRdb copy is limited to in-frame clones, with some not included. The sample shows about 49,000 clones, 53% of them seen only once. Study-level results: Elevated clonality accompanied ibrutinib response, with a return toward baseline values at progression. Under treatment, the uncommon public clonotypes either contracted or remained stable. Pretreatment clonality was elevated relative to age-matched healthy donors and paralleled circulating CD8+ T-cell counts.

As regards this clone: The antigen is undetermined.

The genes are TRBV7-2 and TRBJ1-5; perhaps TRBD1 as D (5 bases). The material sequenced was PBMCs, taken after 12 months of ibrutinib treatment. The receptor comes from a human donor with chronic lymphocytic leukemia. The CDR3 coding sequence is TGTGCCAGCAGCTCTACTTCCGGGACTATCAATCAGCCCCAGCATTTT. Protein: CASSSTSGTINQPQHF.